This T cell receptor beta chain was captured by sequencing in a study of blood T cell repertoires in COVID-19. Study context: Specimens from acute and convalescent COVID-19 originated in the United States, Italy and Spain. In each case, the material was cDNA or gDNA derived from T cells, B-cell-depleted T cells, or PBMCs.

Per the study methods: Cell counts per sample came from amplifying reference gene primers. Libraries were prepared by immunoSEQ multiplex PCR; TCRdb keeps only in-frame clonotypes and omits some of them. V and J calls and clone size are copied from that table; D and trimming were computed from the DNA. The sample holds some 140,000 clones, just under 85% seen once. This sequence was found in a woman aged 60 to 75 with acute or convalescent COVID-19. The sequencing sample was made of peripheral blood.

CDR3 nucleotide sequence: TGTGCCTGGAGCCTACGGGGGGCCTATGGCTACACCTTC. Protein sequence: CAWSLRGAYGYTF. The J gene is TRBJ1-2, the V gene TRBV30; D might be TRBD1 (6 bases). CDR1 is GTSNPN and CDR2 is SVGIG in the germline V gene (reference sequence). The CDR3 covers 13 residues. V lost 3 bases and J 4 bases, leaving 12 bases between the germline ends.